The 29 T cell receptor beta chains listed next were all sequenced from one sample in a study of blood T cell repertoires in COVID-19 (dated by TCRdb to about 2020). The library was generated by the immunoSEQ multiplex PCR assay. Imported from immuneACCESS, the table was reduced by TCRdb to in-frame sequences with V and J called. These copies leave out some clones; in studies compared against another copy, an unresolved V gene accounts for under half, and the cause of the remainder is not known. Within this sample are some 290,000 clones, with less than 90% of them counted one time only. The ten largest clones add up to roughly 4.6% of the sample. The material sequenced was peripheral blood. The receptors originated from a man between 60 and 70 years old who had recovered from COVID-19.

The sample holds a few counts of this clone. V and J are TRBV7-8 and TRBJ1-5; D is perhaps TRBD1 (6 bases). Germline V gene lookup returns CDR1 SGHVS and CDR2 FQNEAQ. The CDR3 covers 18 residues. Trimming stripped 5 bases from V and 0 bases from J, with 20 bases between. The CDR3 bases are TGTGCCAGCAGCCCAACCTTCCGGGGGGCCAGTAGCAATCAGCCCCAGCATTTT. Amino acids: CASSPTFRGASSNQPQHF.

The genes are TRBV5-1 and TRBJ1-6; unclear D gene. CDR1 and CDR2 (germline): SGHRS, YFSETQ. The CDR3 spans 16 residues. V lost 0 bases to trimming and J lost 0 bases, with 7 bases between them. The CDR3 DNA sequence: TGCGCCAGCAGCTTGGGGGCAGGCTCCTATAATTCACCCCTCCACTTT. Translation: CASSLGAGSYNSPLHF.

The chain couples TRBV6-5 to TRBJ2-3, with D maybe TRBD2 (5 bases). Germline CDR1 is MNHEY and CDR2 is SVGAGI. This CDR3 has 14 residues. V was pared by 6 bases and J by 4 bases, with 14 bases between. CDR3 DNA: TGTGCCAGCAGAGCGCGAGGGATTGCAGATACGCAGTATTTT. Its translation: CASRARGIADTQYF.

This chain links TRBV7-9 with TRBJ1-5; D is undetermined. The V and J ends lost 1 base and 0 bases respectively, with 4 bases between them. CDR1 SEHNR and CDR2 FQNEAQ come from the germline V gene (reference sequence). The CDR3 extends over 14 amino acids. The CDR3 loop is CASSLGLSNQPQHF. Written as DNA, the CDR3 is TGTGCCAGCAGCTTAGGGCTTAGCAATCAGCCCCAGCATTTT.

The V and J genes are TRBV12-3 or TRBV12-4 and TRBJ2-3; no reliable D call. The CDR3 totals 12 residues. V dropped 3 bases and J dropped 4 bases, with 5 bases sitting between them. CDR3 sequence (DNA): TGTGCCAGCAGTTTCTCGTCAGATACGCAGTATTTT. This gives the protein CASSFSSDTQYF.

V gene TRBV5-4 combines with J gene TRBJ2-5; no firm D call. Looked up from germline, CDR1 is SGHNT and CDR2 is YYREEE (reference sequence). The CDR3 is 16 amino acids. The V and J ends lost 4 bases and 5 bases respectively, with 21 bases between them. This CDR3 reads CASSGGRGSRSETQYF. The CDR3 DNA is TGTGCCAGCAGCGGCGGCAGAGGCTCCCGGTCGGAGACCCAGTACTTC. The complete variable domain, with remaining parts taken from reference TRBV5-4 and TRBJ2-5, reads ETGVTQSPTHLIKTRGQQVTLRCSSQSGHNTVSWYQQALGQGPQFIFQYYREEENGRGNFPPRFSGLQFPNYSSELNVNALELDDSALYLCASSGGRGSRSETQYFGPGTRLLVL.

The chain employs TRBV19 and TRBJ2-3; 7 bases line up with TRBD1. The CDR3 covers 12 residues. The germline V gene has CDR1 LNHDA and CDR2 SQIVND (reference sequence). The V and J ends lost 10 bases and 4 bases, in that order; junction bases with no gene match: 5. For the CDR3, the DNA is TGTGCCACCGAGGACAGGTCAGATACGCAGTATTTT. This encodes CATEDRSDTQYF.

The V call is TRBV2, the J call TRBJ1-4; D might be TRBD1 (5 bases). The CDR3 runs to 15 residues. V dropped 4 bases and J dropped 8 bases, with 17 bases sitting between them. Germline CDR1 is SNHLY and CDR2 is FYNNEI. CDR3 DNA sequence: TGTGCCAGCAGTGGGGACTTACTACTCGGGGAAAAACTGTTTTTT. It codes for CASSGDLLLGEKLFF.

CDR3: CASSESIAGGIYNEQFF. CDR3 in DNA: TGCGCCAGCAGTGAGTCGATAGCGGGAGGGATATACAATGAGCAGTTCTTC. The V and J genes are TRBV10-2 and TRBJ2-1, with 11 nucleotides matching TRBD2. This CDR3 comprises 17 residues. Germline CDR1 is WSHSY and CDR2 is SAAADI. V shed 0 bases, J shed 4 bases, and the junction held 5 bases outside the gene matches.

This chain connects TRBV6-1 to TRBJ2-7, with 10 bases matching TRBD2. Germline trimming cut 0 bases from V and 3 bases from J; bases unmatched to any gene: 2. CDR3 size: 15 residues. The germline gives CDR1 MNHNS, CDR2 SASEGT. The CDR3 region has the DNA TGTGCCAGCAGTGAAGCCTGGACTAGCGGCTACGAGCAGTACTTC. This translates into CASSEAWTSGYEQYF.

The rearrangement uses TRBV7-2 and TRBJ2-2; TRBD1 aligns across 8 bases. With V trimmed by 5 bases and J by 6 bases, 8 bases remained unmatched. Looked up from germline, CDR1 is SGHTA and CDR2 is FQGNSA. The length of the CDR3 is 15 residues. The DNA of the CDR3 is TGTGCCAGCAGCACCCGACAGGGGACGGCCGGGGAGCTGTTTTTT. It translates to CASSTRQGTAGELFF.

This clone was detected only once. The chain uses TRBV12-5 and TRBJ1-1; D not certain. Trimming stripped 4 bases from V and 2 bases from J, with 8 bases between. The CDR3 contains 13 residues. Germline lookup yields CDR1 LGHNT and CDR2 FRNRAP. The CDR3 bases are TGTGCTAGTGGTTCCGGGAGTAACACTGAAGCTTTCTTT. Translated: CASGSGSNTEAFF.

This chain joins TRBV6-5 and TRBJ1-2, with D perhaps matching TRBD1 (6 bases). Per the germline V gene, CDR1 is MNHEY and CDR2 is SVGAGI. Trimming shortened V by 7 bases and J by 4 bases, and 16 bases separated the two germline ends. The CDR3 has 14 residues. CDR3 loop: CASTATGRGYGYTF. CDR3 DNA: TGTGCCAGCACTGCGACAGGAAGGGGCTATGGCTACACCTTC.

The V and J genes are TRBV6-4 and TRBJ1-1, with TRBD1 matching over 7 bases. Germline CDR1 and CDR2: MRHNA and SNTAGT. The V gene end was trimmed by 6 bases and the J gene end by 6 bases; junction bases not matched to a gene: 7. The CDR3 sequence is 13 residues long. CDR3 protein: CASSPGTDAEAFF. As DNA, the CDR3 is TGTGCCAGCAGCCCTGGGACAGACGCTGAAGCTTTCTTT.

The V call is TRBV3-1 (or the pseudogene TRBV3-2), the J call TRBJ2-1, with TRBD1 as a possible D gene (5 bases). The CDR3 is 15 residues long. Trimming pared 2 bases from V and 5 bases from J, leaving 13 bases between. Per the germline V gene, CDR1 is LGHDT and CDR2 is YNNKEL (reference sequence). CDR3 coding DNA: TGTGCCAGCAGCCAAACTGGGGCCCCCAACAATGAGCAGTTCTTC. Its protein product is CASSQTGAPNNEQFF.

The V gene is TRBV30, the J gene TRBJ2-7; D unclear. The germline V gene has CDR1 GTSNPN and CDR2 SVGIG (reference sequence). This CDR3 is 13 amino acids long. Trimming shortened V by 4 bases and J by 0 bases, and 10 bases separated the two germline ends. The CDR3 region is CAWTKRVSYEQYF. CDR3 in DNA: TGTGCCTGGACCAAACGGGTCTCCTACGAGCAGTACTTC. The full variable domain, its missing parts supplied by reference TRBV30 and TRBJ2-7, is SQTIHQWPATLVQPVGSPLSLECTVEGTSNPNLYWYRQAAGRGLQLLFYSVGIGQISSEVPQNLSASRPQDRQFILSSKKLLLSDSGFYLCAWTKRVSYEQYFGPGTRLTVT.

Only a few counts were recorded for this clone. This sequence joins TRBV6-1 and TRBJ2-2; TRBD1 matches at 7 bases. CDR3 length: 15 residues. CDR1 is MNHNS and CDR2 is SASEGT in the germline V gene. Losses at the gene ends were 1 base for V and 3 bases for J; bases not matched to a gene: 2. This CDR3 reads CASSEGDRYTGELFF. The CDR3 DNA follows: TGTGCCAGCAGTGAAGGGGACAGATACACCGGGGAGCTGTTTTTT.

This clone has just a few counts. The chain has TRBV19 and TRBJ1-5; 11 nucleotides line up with TRBD1. In germline, CDR1 is LNHDA, CDR2 SQIVND (reference sequence). Losses at the gene ends were 4 bases for V and 7 bases for J; bases not matched to a gene: 6. CDR3 length: 15 amino acids. CDR3 bases: TGTGCCAGTAGTAGGGGACAGGGGGTACGGCAGCCCCAGCATTTT. This sequence encodes CASSRGQGVRQPQHF.

The gene calls are TRBV9 and TRBJ2-3; 8 positions match TRBD1. The germline CDR1 and CDR2 sequences are SGDLS and YYNGEE. The CDR3 runs to 17 residues. The V segment lost 1 base and the J segment 0 bases; nucleotides outside the gene matches: 7. CDR3: CASSVQGAFTSTDTQYF. CDR3 DNA: TGTGCCAGCAGCGTACAGGGGGCATTCACTAGCACAGATACGCAGTATTTT.

The J gene is TRBJ2-2, the V gene TRBV20-1, with unresolved D. The CDR3 covers 14 residues. The V gene's germline CDR1 is DFQATT and CDR2 SNEGSKA (reference sequence). Trimming stripped 3 bases from V and 4 bases from J, with 12 bases between. This CDR3 reads CSASSSRPTGELFF. CDR3 DNA: TGCAGTGCTAGTTCTTCCCGTCCCACCGGGGAGCTGTTTTTT.

The chain carries TRBV29-1 and TRBJ1-1; weak D call: TRBD1 (6 bases). V gave up 6 bases and J gave up 0 bases, with 14 bases separating them. The V gene's germline CDR1 is SQVTM and CDR2 ANQGSEA. The CDR3 length is 14 residues. CDR3 nucleotide sequence: TGCAGCGTGACACGGACAGAGCTGAACACTGAAGCTTTCTTT. It specifies CSVTRTELNTEAFF.

The rearrangement uses TRBV5-1 and TRBJ2-1, with 8 nucleotides matching TRBD1. Germline CDR1 is SGHRS and CDR2 is YFSETQ. The V gene end was trimmed by 3 bases and the J gene end by 0 bases; junction bases not matched to a gene: 2. The CDR3 sequence is 15 residues long. CDR3 coding DNA: TGCGCCAGCAGCTCTGGACAGGGCTCCTACAATGAGCAGTTCTTC. It encodes CASSSGQGSYNEQFF.

The chain combines TRBV15 with TRBJ2-3; weak D call: TRBD1 (5 bases). The CDR3 spans 14 residues. The germline V gene encodes CDR1 LNHNV and CDR2 YYDKDF (reference sequence). V was pared by 0 bases and J by 10 bases, with 14 bases between. CDR3 DNA: TGTGCCACCAGCAGAGACACCGCTCCCAGGGCGCAGTATTTT. Translating it yields CATSRDTAPRAQYF. The variable domain in full, with the rest retrieved from reference TRBV15 and TRBJ2-3, is DAMVIQNPRYQVTQFGKPVTLSCSQTLNHNVMYWYQQKSSQAPKLLFHYYDKDFNNEADTPDNFQSRRPNTSFCFLDIRSPGLGDTAMYLCATSRDTAPRAQYFGPGTRLTVL.

The J gene is TRBJ2-1, the V gene TRBV9; D possibly corresponds to TRBD2 (5 bases). Germline V gives CDR1 SGDLS, CDR2 YYNGEE. CDR3 length: 15 residues. Trimming cost V 1 base and J 2 bases, with 10 bases left between them. The CDR3 spells CASSVMEATYNEQFF. The CDR3 DNA reads as TGTGCCAGCAGCGTAATGGAGGCAACCTACAATGAGCAGTTCTTC.

This clone occurred a few times. This chain joins TRBV15 and TRBJ2-2; 9 bases are shared with TRBD2. J was trimmed by 0 bases and V by 3 bases; bases with no gene match: 17. Germline lookup yields CDR1 LNHNV and CDR2 YYDKDF (reference sequence). There are 21 residues in the CDR3. The CDR3 loop is CATSSGFRVAGAFTNTGELFF. CDR3 DNA: TGTGCCACCAGCAGCGGTTTCCGGGTAGCGGGGGCCTTTACGAACACCGGGGAGCTGTTTTTT.

The chain is built from TRBV7-8 and TRBJ1-6; no clear D gene. V was clipped by 1 base and J by 0 bases, with 10 bases between them. Germline V gene sequence: CDR1 SGHVS, CDR2 FQNEAQ. This CDR3 contains 17 residues. CDR3 region: CASSLESVLSYNSPLHF. The CDR3 region has the DNA TGTGCCAGCAGCTTAGAGTCGGTCCTCTCCTATAATTCACCCCTCCACTTT.

V gene TRBV9 combines with J gene TRBJ1-2; unclear D gene. The CDR3 loop spans 15 amino acids. Germline V gives CDR1 SGDLS, CDR2 YYNGEE. The ends were cut back, 0 bases at V and 0 bases at J, with 9 bases in the middle. Here the CDR3 reads CASSVDGSSNYGYTF. The CDR3 DNA reads TGTGCCAGCAGCGTAGATGGCAGTTCTAACTATGGCTACACCTTC.

The V and J genes are TRBV6-5 and TRBJ2-2; 7 positions match TRBD2. The germline CDR1 and CDR2 sequences are MNHEY and SVGAGI. Germline trimming cut 2 bases from V and 3 bases from J; bases unmatched to any gene: 6. This CDR3 contains 16 residues. In DNA form, the CDR3 reads TGTGCCAGCAGTTACCGCAGCGGGACGGACACCGGGGAGCTGTTTTTT. Translated: CASSYRSGTDTGELFF.

The chain links TRBV3-1 (or the pseudogene TRBV3-2) to TRBJ1-5; 8 nucleotides align to TRBD1. In germline, CDR1 is LGHDT, CDR2 YNNKEL (reference sequence). Trimming cost V 3 bases and J 0 bases; bases outside gene matches: 13. There are 19 residues in the CDR3. Written as DNA, the CDR3 is TGTGCCAGCAGCCAGTGGAAACTGGGACAGGACTATAGCAATCAGCCCCAGCATTTT. The encoded protein is CASSQWKLGQDYSNQPQHF.